Following are 18 T cell receptor beta chains from one sample sequenced in a study of CD8+CD57+ T cells in acquired aplastic anemia. TCR beta VDJ and CDR3 profiling used genomic DNA as template. Each CDR3 protein is one row after TCRdb ran MiXCR on the reads. This table has around 220,000 distinct CDR3 sequences, about half appearing once. Before being chosen for sequencing, patients had shown CD8+CD57+ cell expansion by flow cytometry. The sample taken for sequencing was sorted CD4+, CD8+, or CD8+CD57+ T cells (not recorded which) from PBMCs. The receptors shown here come from a human donor with aplastic anemia.

A single count supports this clonotype. This may be a read error, as it is one base from a much larger clone. It is likely a read error, because the conserved phenylalanine at the end of the CDR3 is missing. The chain recombines TRBV12-5 with TRBJ1-5; D is unclear. CDR1 is LGHNT and CDR2 is FRNRAP in the germline V gene. The CDR3 contains 14 residues. V lost 3 bases, J lost 1 base, and 7 bases lay in between. DNA for the CDR3: TGTGCTAGTGGTTTTGGGGTCAGCAATCAGCCCCAGCATTCT. As protein: CASGFGVSNQPQHS.

This clonotype was recorded at least ten times. This rearrangement joins TRBV13 to TRBJ2-3; 10 bases line up with TRBD1. The junction had 5 bases not matched to a gene; V was cut back by 5 bases and J by 3 bases. Germline V CDR1 and CDR2: PRHDT, FYEKMQ (reference sequence). This CDR3 is 15 amino acids long. The CDR3 spells CASSTRTGGTDTQYF. The CDR3 nucleotides read TGTGCCAGCAGCACTAGGACAGGGGGGACAGATACGCAGTATTTT.

The V call is TRBV4-1, the J call TRBJ2-5, with D possibly TRBD2 on 6 matching bases. Germline CDR1 reads MGHRA; CDR2 reads YSYEKL. The length of the CDR3 is 15 residues. V was cut by 0 bases and J by 7 bases, with 15 bases left in between. CDR3 residues: CASSQDRGRMGTQYF. The CDR3 nucleotides read TGCGCCAGCAGCCAAGATCGGGGGAGGATGGGGACCCAGTACTTC.

Points on this clonotype: The final CDR3 position lacks the conserved phenylalanine or tryptophan, pointing to a likely read error. The limits of the CDR3 on the DNA are not certain, so only TCRdb's listed CDR3 is given. The V call is TRBV7-9, the J call TRBJ2-7; TRBD2, the D gene given by the table, was not confirmed from the DNA. Including both end residues, the CDR3 is 11 amino acids long. CDR1 and CDR2 from the germline V gene are SEHNR and FQNEAQ (reference sequence). This CDR3 is CASSYRASGGG.

In its sample, this clonotype was seen many times. This chain links TRBV5-6 with TRBJ2-7, with D possibly matching TRBD1 (5 bases). V was trimmed by 0 bases and J by 1 base, leaving 8 bases between them. The CDR3 totals 14 residues. Germline CDR1 is SGHDT and CDR2 is YYEEEE. CDR3 sequence: CASSLGSGSYEQYF. The CDR3 nucleotides are TGTGCCAGCAGCTTGGGGTCAGGGTCCTACGAGCAGTACTTC.

The chain is built from TRBV6-4 and TRBJ2-1; no clear D gene. CDR3 length: 13 residues. Germline V CDR1 and CDR2: MRHNA, SNTAGT. The V end lost 4 bases, the J end lost 12 bases, and 16 bases lay between the germline ends. The CDR3 nucleotides read TGTGCCAGCAGTGGCCAGGTCGAAGATACGCAGTTCTTC. Translated, it gives CASSGQVEDTQFF.

This rearrangement joins TRBV20-1 to TRBJ2-1; D may be TRBD2 (5 bases). The CDR3 covers 13 residues. In germline, CDR1 is DFQATT, CDR2 SNEGSKA (reference sequence). CDR3 sequence (DNA): TGCAGCGCTGACCTAGCAGCTTACAATGAGCAGTTCTTC. Its translation: CSADLAAYNEQFF.

This clonotype appeared many times. DNA for the CDR3: TGTGCCAGCAGTTTAAGGGCAATCAGCGGGGAGCTGTTTTTT. Translating gives CASSLRAISGELFF. This chain links TRBV12-3 or TRBV12-4 with TRBJ2-2; D not certain. V dropped 2 bases and J dropped 7 bases, with 11 bases sitting between them. The CDR3 covers 14 residues.

As for this clonotype: The junction departs from germline at one end; a sequencing error may be responsible. J is TRBJ2-1 and V is TRBV10-3, with D perhaps matching TRBD1 (6 bases). Germline V gives CDR1 ENHRY, CDR2 SYGVKD. The CDR3 has 13 residues. The CDR3 region has the DNA TGTGCTATCAGTGAGGGGGAGTCCAATGAGCAGTTCTTC. Residues: CAISEGESNEQFF.

The genes are TRBV15 and TRBJ1-2, with TRBD1 matching over 8 bases. The CDR3 is 17 amino acids. Germline V gene sequence: CDR1 LNHNV, CDR2 YYDKDF (reference sequence). J was trimmed by 4 bases and V by 1 base; bases with no gene match: 11. Here the CDR3 reads CATSRGGWDRQLYGYTF. CDR3 in DNA: TGTGCCACCAGCAGAGGGGGGTGGGACAGGCAGCTCTATGGCTACACCTTC. Full variable domain (missing parts from reference TRBV15 and TRBJ1-2): DAMVIQNPRYQVTQFGKPVTLSCSQTLNHNVMYWYQQKSSQAPKLLFHYYDKDFNNEADTPDNFQSRRPNTSFCFLDIRSPGLGDTAMYLCATSRGGWDRQLYGYTFGSGTRLTVV.

Notes on this clonotype: An end of the junction differs from the germline gene, which may be a read error. This chain links TRBV9 with TRBJ1-1, with D unclear. Germline V CDR1 and CDR2: SGDLS, YYNGEE. The CDR3 totals 15 residues. The CDR3 here is CASSVVAGWNTEAIF. Here the CDR3 DNA reads TGTGCCAGCAGCGTAGTAGCGGGATGGAACACTGAAGCTATCTTT.

Note on this clonotype: The missing conserved phenylalanine or tryptophan at the end of this CDR3 makes a read error likely. The chain carries TRBV6-6 and TRBJ1-2; possible D gene TRBD1, 6 bases. The germline V and J ends were trimmed by 5 bases and 7 bases, with 14 bases remaining between them. Germline CDR1 is MNHNY and CDR2 is SVGAGI (reference sequence). This CDR3 spans 13 amino acids. CDR3 DNA sequence: TGTGCCAGCAGTGCCACAGGGTTGGGTGGCTACACCTCC. Translated: CASSATGLGGYTS.

This clonotype was counted many times. V and J are TRBV20-1 and TRBJ1-1; D is possibly TRBD1 (6 bases). V was trimmed by 5 bases and J by 3 bases, leaving 13 bases between them. This CDR3 region has 13 residues. The V gene's germline CDR1 is DFQATT and CDR2 SNEGSKA (reference sequence). The CDR3 DNA is TGCAGTGCTCCCCGACAGGACGACACTGAAGCTTTCTTT. Its translation is CSAPRQDDTEAFF.

Only one count was recorded for this clonotype. The chain carries TRBV20-1 and TRBJ2-3; 8 positions match TRBD2. J was trimmed by 6 bases and V by 2 bases; bases with no gene match: 7. Germline CDR1 is DFQATT and CDR2 is SNEGSKA (reference sequence). The CDR3 extends over 14 amino acids. CDR3 nucleotides: TGCAGTGCTAGATCGGGGGGGTGGAGGGATACGCAGTATTTT. Translating gives CSARSGGWRDTQYF.

The chain recombines TRBV5-5 with TRBJ2-7; 7 bases match TRBD1. The V segment lost 4 bases and the J segment 5 bases; nucleotides outside the gene matches: 6. Germline V gene sequence: CDR1 SGHKS, CDR2 YYEKEE (reference sequence). CDR3 size: 13 residues. CDR3 DNA sequence: TGTGCCAGCAGCGTTACAGGGGTGGACGAGCAGTACTTC. Translation gives CASSVTGVDEQYF.

This clonotype was recorded at least ten times. The V gene is TRBV7-8, the J gene TRBJ1-1; D gene unclear. The V gene lost 7 bases and the J gene lost 3 bases, with 18 bases spanning the gap. CDR3 length equals 15 residues. The germline V gene has CDR1 SGHVS and CDR2 FQNEAQ. The CDR3 region is CASTTVLWADTEAFF. CDR3 nucleotide sequence: TGTGCCAGCACCACCGTACTTTGGGCGGACACTGAAGCTTTCTTT.

Many counts were recorded for this clonotype. This rearrangement joins TRBV5-4 to TRBJ2-3; TRBD1 is a possible D gene (6 bases). Trimming left V 2 bases short and J 0 bases short, with 13 bases between. The CDR3 contains 16 residues. Germline CDR1 is SGHNT and CDR2 is YYREEE (reference sequence). CDR3 in amino acids: CASSLPPTGSTDTQYF. In DNA form, the CDR3 reads TGTGCCAGCAGCTTACCACCGACAGGTAGCACAGATACGCAGTATTTT.

This clonotype was found many times. The gene calls are TRBV2 and TRBJ1-2, with unresolved D. This CDR3 has 13 amino acids. Trimming shortened V by 4 bases and J by 0 bases, and 6 bases separated the two germline ends. The germline V gene has CDR1 SNHLY and CDR2 FYNNEI. The CDR3 sequence is CASSVQANYGYTF. The DNA for the CDR3 is TGTGCCAGCAGTGTCCAGGCTAACTATGGCTACACCTTC. Full variable domain (rest looked up from reference TRBV2 and TRBJ1-2): EPEVTQTPSHQVTQMGQEVILRCVPISNHLYFYWYRQILGQKVEFLVSFYNNEISEKSEIFDDQFSVERPDGSNFTLKIRSTKLEDSAMYFCASSVQANYGYTFGSGTRLTVV.